This T cell receptor beta chain was recorded in a study of post-analysis software for immune sequencing data. The study's findings and limits: Patients had higher frequencies than controls of about five TRBV segments, including TRBV5-6, TRBV5-1 and TRBV20-1. Pronounced co-clustering by F measure was evident among identically batched samples.

V trimming: 3 bases; J trimming: 8 bases; junction bases outside the gene matches: 6. Looked up from germline, CDR1 is SGHTA and CDR2 is FQGNSA. CDR3 length equals 14 residues. Libraries were made from TCR beta cDNA, and they carried unique molecular identifiers. TCRdb re-called the PCR reads with MiXCR, one entry per CDR3 protein. This sample has about 460,000 distinct CDR3 sequences, with around 40% found just once. About this clonotype itself: Its antigen is not identified.

The receptor comes from a girl between 5 and 17 years old with multiple sclerosis. The chain joins TRBV7-2 to TRBJ2-3, with 9 bases identical to TRBD2. Sequencing was performed on blood. The CDR3: CASSLGGREFTQYF. CDR3 bases: TGTGCCAGCAGCTTGGGCGGGAGGGAGTTTACGCAGTATTTT.